This TCR beta chain originates from a study of T-cell reconstitution after alpha-beta-depleted transplantation in children. V was cut by 0 bases and J by 0 bases, with 8 bases left in between. CDR3 length: 14 residues. The germline CDR1 and CDR2 sequences are DFQATT and SNEGSKA (reference sequence). There are many counts of this clonotype. Its antigen remains unknown. TCRbeta library preparation incorporated unique molecular identifiers. TCRdb redid the calling of the PCR reads with MiXCR, one entry per CDR3 protein. The sample lists a few hundred thousand distinct CDR3 sequences, around two fifths occurring once. General study findings and limits: For some patients, TCRbeta diversity was high at day 60 because of recipient T cells and thymic progenitors that survived. Newly produced T cells mostly provided counts and TCRbeta diversity after one year, as hyperexpanded clones declined. It was reported that alpha-beta T cells came from several hundred expanded graft clones (about two months after transplant).

The J gene is TRBJ1-1, the V gene TRBV20-1; D unclear. This TCR came from a girl aged 2-10 years with aplastic anemia, due to receive a stem cell transplant. Sequences were derived from PBMCs, sampled before TCRalphabeta/CD19-depleted stem cell transplant. The DNA for the CDR3 is TGCAGTGCTAGAGATCGTGGTCTGAACACTGAAGCTTTCTTT. This gives the protein CSARDRGLNTEAFF.